The 12 T cell receptor beta chains given below trace back to one sample, sequenced in a study of blood T cells in healthy people across ages. Primers used in a second PCR of roughly 7 to 11 cycles were a sample-barcoded 5' primer and a J-beta primer mix. TCRdb processed the 5' RACE reads anew with MiXCR; each CDR3 protein has one entry. Among 710,000 or so distinct CDR3 sequences listed, about 20% were seen once. The sequenced sample consisted of blood. The receptors derive from a man aged 70-80 years in good health.

There are a few counts of this clonotype. The chain uses TRBV14 and TRBJ1-4; D may be TRBD1 (5 bases). The CDR3 extends over 15 amino acids. CDR1 and CDR2 from the germline V gene are SGHDN and FVKESK. V was cut by 1 base and J by 8 bases, with 14 bases left in between. CDR3 in DNA: TGTGCCAGCAGCCAAGGGGGGGTGCTGAGAGAAAAACTGTTTTTT. Protein sequence: CASSQGGVLREKLFF.

The chain joins TRBV6-1 to TRBJ1-5, with 8 bases lining up with TRBD1. The germline V gene encodes CDR1 MNHNS and CDR2 SASEGT. This CDR3 is 15 amino acids long. The trim removed 6 bases at V and 5 bases at J, leaving 9 bases unmatched. The CDR3 DNA reads TGTGCCAGCAGGGCAGACAGGGGTTGGGATCAGCCCCAGCATTTT. It codes for CASRADRGWDQPQHF.

The J gene is TRBJ2-7, the V gene TRBV5-5; D is possibly TRBD2 (5 bases). The V gene's germline CDR1 is SGHKS and CDR2 YYEKEE (reference sequence). CDR3 length equals 15 residues. The ends were cut back, 1 base at V and 0 bases at J, with 11 bases in the middle. This chain's CDR3 is CASSLRPGDSYEQYV. The CDR3, as DNA: TGTGCCAGCAGCTTGAGACCCGGGGACTCCTACGAGCAGTACGTC.

This clonotype was seen a few times. The genes are TRBV28 and TRBJ2-7; D is perhaps TRBD1 (6 bases). Germline V gives CDR1 MDHEN, CDR2 SYDVKM. Between the trimmed V and J ends, which lost 3 bases and 0 bases, there was a span of 15 bases. The CDR3 has 16 residues. The CDR3 DNA sequence: TGTGCCAGCAGTTTTAAAGGGGGAAGGCCCTCCTACGAGCAGTACTTC. Its translation is CASSFKGGRPSYEQYF.

The rearrangement joins TRBV9 to TRBJ1-4; TRBD1 aligns across 12 bases. V shed 3 bases and J 5 bases; nucleotides not matched to a gene: 8. The CDR3 is 17 amino acids. Germline CDR1 and CDR2: SGDLS and YYNGEE. The CDR3 spells CASSERGQGARNEKLFF. In DNA form, the CDR3 reads TGTGCCAGCAGCGAGAGGGGACAGGGGGCGCGGAATGAAAAACTGTTTTTT.

This clonotype came up many times. The rearrangement links TRBV7-9 to TRBJ1-1; possibly TRBD1 for D (5 bases). V was clipped by 3 bases and J by 7 bases, with 9 bases between them. Germline V gene sequence: CDR1 SEHNR, CDR2 FQNEAQ (reference sequence). CDR3 size: 12 residues. The CDR3 is CASSLMGGEAFF. For the CDR3, the DNA is TGTGCCAGCAGCTTGATGGGGGGTGAAGCTTTCTTT.

To note about this clonotype: This may be a read error, as it is one base from a much larger clone. V is TRBV12-3 or TRBV12-4 and J is TRBJ2-3; D possibly corresponds to TRBD1 (6 bases). The CDR3 sequence is 15 residues long. The CDR3 is CASRLQGLSTDTEYF. In nucleotides, the CDR3 is TGTGCCAGCAGGCTACAGGGCCTTAGCACAGATACGGAGTATTTT.

The chain has TRBV20-1 and TRBJ2-1; TRBD2 aligns across 9 bases. The germline gives CDR1 DFQATT, CDR2 SNEGSKA (reference sequence). V lost 3 bases to trimming and J lost 10 bases; unmatched junction nucleotides: 22. This CDR3 is built from 18 residues. CDR3 coding DNA: TGCAGTGCTAGGATCGTTGATAGCGGGGGCTTTCTCCCCTCCGAGCAGTTCTTC. Translation: CSARIVDSGGFLPSEQFF.

V and J are TRBV5-8 and TRBJ2-7, with D hard to call. CDR3 length: 11 residues. Germline lookup yields CDR1 SGHTS and CDR2 YDEGEE. Trimming removed 0 bases at V and 3 bases at J, with 1 base between. The DNA of the CDR3 is TGTGCCAGCAGCTTGGTCTACGAGCAGTACGTC. It codes for CASSLVYEQYV.

Of note for this clonotype: The junction departs from the called germline gene at one end, perhaps through a read error. The chain couples TRBV12-3 or TRBV12-4 to TRBJ2-1, with D possibly TRBD2 on 5 matching bases. The CDR3 loop spans 13 amino acids. The CDR3 DNA reads as TGTGCCTGCAGCCCCCCTTTTAGCGATGAGCAGTTCTTC. This encodes CACSPPFSDEQFF.

This clonotype was recorded a few times. This chain connects TRBV20-1 to TRBJ1-4; D is possibly TRBD1 (6 bases). The CDR3 is 15 residues long. CDR1 and CDR2 (germline): DFQATT, SNEGSKA (reference sequence). Deletions cut 2 bases from V and 5 bases from J, with 15 bases between. As DNA, the CDR3 is TGCAGTGCTAGATCCTTCACAGGGCTGAATGAAAAACTGTTTTTT. It is translated as CSARSFTGLNEKLFF.

This clonotype was observed a handful of times. CDR3 residues: CASSQDRGQGMNTEAFF. The CDR3 region has the DNA TGTGCCAGCAGCCAAGATAGAGGGCAGGGCATGAACACTGAAGCTTTCTTT. This rearrangement joins TRBV14 to TRBJ1-1; weak D call: TRBD1 (5 bases). This CDR3 is 17 amino acids long. V was clipped by 0 bases and J by 0 bases, with 14 bases between them. Germline CDR1 and CDR2: SGHDN and FVKESK.